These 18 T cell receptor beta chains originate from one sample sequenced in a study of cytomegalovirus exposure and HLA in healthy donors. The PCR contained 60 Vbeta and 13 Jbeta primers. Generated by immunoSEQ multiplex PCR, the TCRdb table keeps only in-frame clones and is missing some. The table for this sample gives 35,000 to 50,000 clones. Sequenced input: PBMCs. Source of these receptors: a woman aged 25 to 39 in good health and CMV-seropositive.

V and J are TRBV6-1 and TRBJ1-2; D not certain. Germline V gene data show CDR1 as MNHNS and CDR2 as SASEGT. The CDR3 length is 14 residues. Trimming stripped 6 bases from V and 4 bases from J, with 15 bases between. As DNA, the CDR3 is TGTGCCAGCAGGGTTGACCCGGCGGGCTATGGCTACACCTTC. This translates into CASRVDPAGYGYTF.

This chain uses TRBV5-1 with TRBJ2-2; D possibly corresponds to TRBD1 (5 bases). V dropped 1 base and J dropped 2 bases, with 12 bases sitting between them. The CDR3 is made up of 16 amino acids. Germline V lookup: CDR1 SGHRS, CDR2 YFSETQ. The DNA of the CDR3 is TGCGCCAGCAGCTTGTTCCCAGACAGTAACACCGGGGAGCTGTTTTTT. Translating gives CASSLFPDSNTGELFF. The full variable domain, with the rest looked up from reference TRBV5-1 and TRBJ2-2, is KAGVTQTPRYLIKTRGQQVTLSCSPISGHRSVSWYQQTPGQGLQFLFEYFSETQRNKGNFPGRFSGRQFSNSRSEMNVSTLELGDSALYLCASSLFPDSNTGELFFGEGSRLTVL.

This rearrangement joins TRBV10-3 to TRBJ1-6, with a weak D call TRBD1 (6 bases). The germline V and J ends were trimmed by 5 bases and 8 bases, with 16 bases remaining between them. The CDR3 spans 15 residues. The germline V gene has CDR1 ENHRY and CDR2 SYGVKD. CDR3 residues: CAISSMKAGDSPLHF. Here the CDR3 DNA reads TGTGCCATCAGTTCCATGAAGGCAGGGGATTCACCCCTCCACTTT.

The CDR3 DNA reads TGTGCCAGCAGCTGGGGACACGGGGATGAGCAGTTCTTC. Translation gives CASSWGHGDEQFF. The chain has TRBV11-2 and TRBJ2-1; D possibly corresponds to TRBD1 (6 bases). Germline lookup yields CDR1 SGHAT and CDR2 FQNNGV. The CDR3 has 13 residues. The V end lost 4 bases, the J end lost 8 bases, and 12 bases lay between the germline ends. Complete variable domain (other parts from reference TRBV11-2 and TRBJ2-1): EAGVAQSPRYKIIEKRQSVAFWCNPISGHATLYWYQQILGQGPKLLIQFQNNGVVDDSQLPKDRFSAERLKGVDSTLKIQPAKLEDSAVYLCASSWGHGDEQFFGPGTRLTVL.

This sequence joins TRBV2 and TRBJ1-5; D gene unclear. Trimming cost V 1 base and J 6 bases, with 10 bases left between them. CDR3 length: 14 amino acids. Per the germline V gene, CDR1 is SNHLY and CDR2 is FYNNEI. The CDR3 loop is CASSEGQLLQPQHF. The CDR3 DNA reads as TGTGCCAGCAGTGAAGGTCAACTGCTTCAGCCCCAGCATTTT.

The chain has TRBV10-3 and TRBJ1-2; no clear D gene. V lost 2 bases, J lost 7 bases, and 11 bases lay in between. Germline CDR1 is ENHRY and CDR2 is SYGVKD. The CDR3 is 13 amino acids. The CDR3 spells CAISEGPPGGYTF. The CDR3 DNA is TGTGCCATCAGTGAGGGGCCTCCTGGTGGCTACACCTTC.

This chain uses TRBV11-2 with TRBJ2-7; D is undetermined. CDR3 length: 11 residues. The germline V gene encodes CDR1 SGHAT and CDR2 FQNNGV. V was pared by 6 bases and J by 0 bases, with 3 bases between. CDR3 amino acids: CASRSSYEQYF. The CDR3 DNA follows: TGTGCCAGCAGGAGCTCCTACGAGCAGTACTTC.

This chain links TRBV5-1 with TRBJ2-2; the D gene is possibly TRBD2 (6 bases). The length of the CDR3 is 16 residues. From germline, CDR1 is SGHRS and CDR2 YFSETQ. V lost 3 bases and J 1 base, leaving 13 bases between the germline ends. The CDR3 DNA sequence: TGCGCCAGCAGCTCTCAAGTCGGGGGGAACACCGGGGAGCTGTTTTTT. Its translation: CASSSQVGGNTGELFF. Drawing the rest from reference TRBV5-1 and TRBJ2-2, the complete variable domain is KAGVTQTPRYLIKTRGQQVTLSCSPISGHRSVSWYQQTPGQGLQFLFEYFSETQRNKGNFPGRFSGRQFSNSRSEMNVSTLELGDSALYLCASSSQVGGNTGELFFGEGSRLTVL.

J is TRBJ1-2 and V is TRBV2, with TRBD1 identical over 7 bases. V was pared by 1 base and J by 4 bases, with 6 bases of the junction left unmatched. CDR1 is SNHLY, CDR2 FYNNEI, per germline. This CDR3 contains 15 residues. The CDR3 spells CASSEEEGAVYGYTF. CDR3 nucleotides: TGTGCCAGCAGTGAAGAGGAGGGGGCCGTCTATGGCTACACCTTC.

The CDR3 nucleotides read TGTGCCAGCAGTTACCCCGGACAGGGCAACTACGAGCAGTACTTC. This gives the protein CASSYPGQGNYEQYF. V gene TRBV6-6 combines with J gene TRBJ2-7; 8 bases map to TRBD1. Germline assignment: CDR1 MNHNY and CDR2 SVGAGI (reference sequence). This CDR3 region has 15 residues. V lost 2 bases to trimming and J lost 3 bases; unmatched junction nucleotides: 6.

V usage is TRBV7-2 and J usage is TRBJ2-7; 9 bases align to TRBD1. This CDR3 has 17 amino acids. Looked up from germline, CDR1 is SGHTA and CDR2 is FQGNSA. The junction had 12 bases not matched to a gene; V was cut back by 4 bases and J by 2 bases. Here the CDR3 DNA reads TGTGCCAGCAGCTCCTTGTTTTCGGGACAGGGAGCCTACGAGCAGTACTTC. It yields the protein CASSSLFSGQGAYEQYF.

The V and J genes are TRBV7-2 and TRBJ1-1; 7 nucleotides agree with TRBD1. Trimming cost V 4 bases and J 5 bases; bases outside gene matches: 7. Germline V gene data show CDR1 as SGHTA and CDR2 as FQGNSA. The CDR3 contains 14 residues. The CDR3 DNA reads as TGTGCCAGCAGCTCACAGGGGCTGGGGACTGAAGCTTTCTTT. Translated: CASSSQGLGTEAFF.

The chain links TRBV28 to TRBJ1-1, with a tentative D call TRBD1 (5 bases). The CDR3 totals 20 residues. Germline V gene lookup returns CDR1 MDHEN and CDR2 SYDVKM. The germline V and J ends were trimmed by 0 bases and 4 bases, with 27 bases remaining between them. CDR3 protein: CASSLWFQPSREGIGTEAFF. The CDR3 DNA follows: TGTGCCAGCAGTTTATGGTTTCAGCCTAGCCGGGAGGGGATTGGCACTGAAGCTTTCTTT.

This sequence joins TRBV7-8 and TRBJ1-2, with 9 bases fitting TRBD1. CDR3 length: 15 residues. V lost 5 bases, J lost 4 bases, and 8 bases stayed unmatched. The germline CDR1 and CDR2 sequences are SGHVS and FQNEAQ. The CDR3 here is CASSLGGQGTYGYTF. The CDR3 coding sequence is TGTGCCAGCAGCCTAGGCGGACAGGGGACCTATGGCTACACCTTC.

This chain's CDR3 is CASSQDRGGYGYTF. The CDR3 nucleotides read TGTGCCAGCAGCCAAGATCGTGGGGGGTATGGCTACACCTTC. V and J are TRBV4-2 and TRBJ1-2; D is perhaps TRBD1 (5 bases). The CDR3 is made up of 14 amino acids. CDR1 is LGHNA and CDR2 is YNFKEQ in the germline V gene. V was trimmed by 0 bases and J by 5 bases, leaving 10 bases between them.

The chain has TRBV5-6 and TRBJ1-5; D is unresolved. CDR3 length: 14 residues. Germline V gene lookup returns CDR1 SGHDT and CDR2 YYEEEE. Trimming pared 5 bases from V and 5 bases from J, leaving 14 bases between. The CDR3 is CASSTSGRDQPQHF. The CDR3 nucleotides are TGTGCCAGCAGTACATCCGGGAGAGATCAGCCCCAGCATTTT.

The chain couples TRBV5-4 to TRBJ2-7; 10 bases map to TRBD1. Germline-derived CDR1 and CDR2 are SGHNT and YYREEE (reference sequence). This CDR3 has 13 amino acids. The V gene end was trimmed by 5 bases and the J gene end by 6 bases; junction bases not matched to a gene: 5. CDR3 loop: CASRRQGASEQYF. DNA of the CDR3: TGTGCCAGCAGGAGACAGGGGGCTAGCGAGCAGTACTTC.

CDR3 residues: CASSRLSTGGHYEQYF. CDR3 bases: TGTGCCAGCAGCCGATTATCGACAGGGGGTCACTACGAGCAGTACTTC. The chain links TRBV7-2 to TRBJ2-7; 9 positions match TRBD1. The germline V gene encodes CDR1 SGHTA and CDR2 FQGNSA. V shed 5 bases and J 3 bases; nucleotides not matched to a gene: 11. The CDR3 runs 16 residues.